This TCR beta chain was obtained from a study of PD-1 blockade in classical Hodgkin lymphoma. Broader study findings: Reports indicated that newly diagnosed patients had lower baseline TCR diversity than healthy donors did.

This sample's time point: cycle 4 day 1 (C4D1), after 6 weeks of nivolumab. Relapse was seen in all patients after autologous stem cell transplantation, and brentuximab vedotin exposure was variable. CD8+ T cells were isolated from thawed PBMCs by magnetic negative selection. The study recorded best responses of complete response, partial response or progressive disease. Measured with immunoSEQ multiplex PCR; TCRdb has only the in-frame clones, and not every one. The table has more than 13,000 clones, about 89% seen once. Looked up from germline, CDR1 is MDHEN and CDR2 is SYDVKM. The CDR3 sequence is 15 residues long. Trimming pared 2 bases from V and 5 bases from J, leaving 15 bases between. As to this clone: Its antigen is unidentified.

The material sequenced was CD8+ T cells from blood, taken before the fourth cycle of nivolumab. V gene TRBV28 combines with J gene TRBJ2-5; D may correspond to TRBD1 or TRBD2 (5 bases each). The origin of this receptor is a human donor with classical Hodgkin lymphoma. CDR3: CASSLEGRHRETQYF. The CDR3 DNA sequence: TGTGCCAGCAGTTTAGAGGGGCGTCACCGGGAGACCCAGTACTTC.